This T cell receptor beta chain was captured by sequencing in a study of early T cells in non-severe SARS-CoV-2 infection. Study in general: Sequencing used unsorted whole-blood bulk RNA, so chains lack pairing.

This clonotype was seen ten or more times. Its antigen is not known. Individually, cDNA molecules had unique molecular identifiers attached to them. TCRdb reprocessed the 5' RACE reads with MiXCR, giving one entry per CDR3 protein. The sample records 20,000 to 30,000 distinct CDR3 sequences, 4.5% to 7% being singletons. General study points: Clonotype matching in VDJdb favored anti-spike CD8 responses and did not capture private and CD4 specificities.

Deletions cut 5 bases from V and 7 bases from J, with 6 bases between. CDR1 and CDR2 (germline): MNHEY, SVGEGT. This CDR3 is 11 amino acids long. Specimen: whole blood. This chain links TRBV6-2 or TRBV6-3 with TRBJ2-1; D is unresolved. This receptor was taken from an adult who was a healthcare worker with PCR-confirmed SARS-CoV-2 infection or an uninfected control (not recorded which). The DNA of the CDR3 is TGTGCCAGCAGTAATGCAAATGAGCAGTTCTTC. Translation: CASSNANEQFF.